The T cell receptor (beta chain) under discussion was sequenced for a study of blood T cell repertoires in COVID-19. Study-level information: Samples of COVID-19 (acute and convalescent) were obtained from the United States, Italy and Spain. PBMCs, B-cell-depleted T cells, or T cells were the source of the cDNA or gDNA that made up the material.

Under the authors' procedure: Nucleated cell counts were estimated from reference gene primer amplification. Repertoires were generated with immunoSEQ multiplex PCR, while TCRdb's copy carries only in-frame clones and drops some. V and J calls and clone size follow that table, whereas D and trimming were derived from the DNA. The data contain under 90,000 clones, around 88% of them singletons. The sequence came from a man aged 60 to 69 with acute or convalescent COVID-19. Sequenced material: peripheral blood.

The CDR3 DNA sequence: TGTGCCAGCAGTTTGCGGGCCCCGGGTGAAGCTTTCTTT. Residues: CASSLRAPGEAFF. The chain joins TRBV27 to TRBJ1-1; no firm D call. The CDR3 is made up of 13 amino acids. Germline CDR1 and CDR2: MNHEY and SMNVEV (reference sequence). Trimming left V 3 bases short and J 7 bases short, with 12 bases between.